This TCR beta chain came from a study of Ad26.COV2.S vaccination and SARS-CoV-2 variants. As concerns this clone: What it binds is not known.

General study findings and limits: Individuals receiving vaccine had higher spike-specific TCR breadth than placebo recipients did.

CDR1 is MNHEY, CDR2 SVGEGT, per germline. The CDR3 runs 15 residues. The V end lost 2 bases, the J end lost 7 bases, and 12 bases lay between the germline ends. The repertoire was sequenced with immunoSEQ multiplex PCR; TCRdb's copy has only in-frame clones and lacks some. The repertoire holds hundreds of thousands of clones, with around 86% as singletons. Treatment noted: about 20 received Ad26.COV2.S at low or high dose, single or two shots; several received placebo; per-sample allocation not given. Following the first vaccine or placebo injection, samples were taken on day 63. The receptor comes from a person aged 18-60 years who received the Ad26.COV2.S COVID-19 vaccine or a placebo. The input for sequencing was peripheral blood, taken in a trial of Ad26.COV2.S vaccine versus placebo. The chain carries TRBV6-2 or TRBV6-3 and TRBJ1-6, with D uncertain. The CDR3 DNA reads TGTGCCAGCAGTTACGACCCGCTAGGGAATTCACCCCTCCACTTT. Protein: CASSYDPLGNSPLHF.